This TCR beta chain was sequenced during a study of T-cell memory formation after mild COVID-19. Study information: TCR clusters were mostly confined to one donor each. Overall study findings and caveats: Pre-infection memory held some responding clones, suggesting pre-existing cross-reactive T cells responded.

5'RACE primed at constant segments yielded TCR alpha and TCR beta cDNA libraries bearing sample barcodes and UMIs. TCRdb independently ran MiXCR on the 5' RACE reads; one entry per CDR3 protein. The sample includes just over 300,000 distinct CDR3 sequences, 15% to 20% of them seen just once. As to this clonotype: As yet, its antigen is unknown.

The clonotype originates from a man younger than 35 who had mild COVID-19 (a few samples of this study predate the infection). Cell type and time point are not known. The specimen was PBMCs or a T cell subset sorted from them (not recorded which).

The CDR3 coding sequence is TGCGCCAGCAGCCAGACTCTAACAGGGGCCGGGGAGCTGTTTTTT. It encodes CASSQTLTGAGELFF. The chain links TRBV5-1 to TRBJ2-2, with 7 nucleotides matching TRBD1. Germline CDR1 SGHRS, CDR2 YFSETQ. V gave up 4 bases and J gave up 6 bases; unmatched junction bases: 9. The CDR3 covers 15 residues.